Shown below are 25 T cell receptor beta chains from a single sample sequenced in a study of T cell clones after liver transplantation (dated by TCRdb to between 2018 and 2021). Libraries came from the immunoSEQ multiplex PCR assay. Entries here come from immuneACCESS through TCRdb and include only in-frame sequences with V and J called. Some clones fail to appear in such tables; in the studies checked, an unresolved V gene covers under half of the shortfall, and the cause of the remainder is unknown. The sample table contains some 20,000 clones; only one count was recorded for more than 65% of them. The ten biggest clones cover around 35% of the sample. The sequencing here drew on CD8+ T cells from blood, taken 52 to 60 months after liver transplant. The receptors were gathered from a human patient who received a liver transplant. Following transplantation, part of the T cell population may be supplied by the graft donor rather than the patient.

The chain uses TRBV7-2 and TRBJ2-7, with a weak D call TRBD1 (6 bases). Trimming cost V 1 base and J 5 bases, with 12 bases left between them. The CDR3 is made up of 14 amino acids. Looked up from germline, CDR1 is SGHTA and CDR2 is FQGNSA. Here the CDR3 DNA reads TGTGCCAGCAGCTTAGACCAGGGGCGAGACGAGCAGTACTTC. This gives the protein CASSLDQGRDEQYF.

The chain carries TRBV27 and TRBJ2-2, with 15 bases that match TRBD2. Germline CDR1 reads MNHEY; CDR2 reads SMNVEV (reference sequence). This CDR3 contains 16 residues. V lost 5 bases to trimming and J lost 7 bases; unmatched junction nucleotides: 5. The CDR3: CASSEGLAGGIGELFF. The CDR3 region has the DNA TGTGCCAGCAGTGAGGGACTAGCGGGGGGTATCGGGGAGCTGTTTTTT.

This clone was observed many times. The chain is built from TRBV6-5 and TRBJ2-2; no clear D. CDR1 MNHEY and CDR2 SVGAGI come from the germline V gene. CDR3 length equals 14 residues. The ends were cut back, 2 bases at V and 4 bases at J, with 8 bases in the middle. CDR3 residues: CASSYDSGTGELFF. In nucleotides, the CDR3 is TGTGCCAGCAGTTACGATTCAGGCACCGGGGAGCTGTTTTTT.

This clone was detected a few times. The chain combines TRBV10-3 with TRBJ1-2; D may be TRBD1 (6 bases). Germline lookup yields CDR1 ENHRY and CDR2 SYGVKD. Trimming took off 3 bases at V and 1 base at J, with 9 bases between the two ends. CDR3 length equals 14 residues. In nucleotides, the CDR3 is TGTGCCATCAGTGATGGGGGGCTTAACTATGGCTACACCTTC. As protein: CAISDGGLNYGYTF.

The chain combines TRBV4-1 with TRBJ2-5; D possibly corresponds to TRBD1 (5 bases). The J call may not be correct, given that the DNA end is closer to TRBJ2-7. The CDR3 extends over 13 amino acids. The germline gives CDR1 MGHRA, CDR2 YSYEKL. The CDR3, as DNA: TGCGCCAGCAGCCCGCCAGGGAACTACGAGCAGTACTTC. Its translation is CASSPPGNYEQYF.

This chain links TRBV15 with TRBJ1-5; D not resolved. This CDR3 region has 15 residues. Per the germline V gene, CDR1 is LNHNV and CDR2 is YYDKDF (reference sequence). V lost 0 bases and J 5 bases, leaving 11 bases between the germline ends. CDR3: CATSRDEVEDQPQHF. CDR3 coding DNA: TGTGCCACCAGCAGAGATGAGGTGGAGGATCAGCCCCAGCATTTT.

The chain carries TRBV4-1 and TRBJ2-2; D unclear. Trimming removed 1 base at V and 7 bases at J, with 10 bases between. Germline loops: CDR1 MGHRA, CDR2 YSYEKL. The CDR3 has 14 residues. This CDR3 reads CASSQVLSDGELFF. The DNA for the CDR3 is TGCGCCAGCAGCCAAGTTCTGTCGGACGGGGAGCTGTTTTTT.

The chain joins TRBV28 to TRBJ1-1, with 7 bases identical to TRBD1. V lost 6 bases to trimming and J lost 5 bases; unmatched junction nucleotides: 6. The CDR3 runs 13 residues. Germline CDR1 reads MDHEN; CDR2 reads SYDVKM. CDR3 loop: CASRLQGRTEAFF. The DNA for the CDR3 is TGTGCCAGCAGATTACAGGGGAGAACTGAAGCTTTCTTT.

The genes are TRBV27 and TRBJ1-1, with D uncertain. The CDR3 runs to 11 residues. Germline CDR1 MNHEY, CDR2 SMNVEV (reference sequence). Trimming took 8 bases from V and 1 from J, leaving 5 bases between them. CDR3 sequence: CASRGNTEAFF. The CDR3 nucleotides read TGTGCCAGCCGGGGGAACACTGAAGCTTTCTTT.

This chain connects TRBV7-9 to TRBJ1-6; D perhaps matches TRBD1 (5 bases). The germline V gene has CDR1 SEHNR and CDR2 FQNEAQ (reference sequence). Trimming left V 4 bases short and J 14 bases short, with 24 bases between. The CDR3 extends over 16 amino acids. Here the CDR3 DNA reads TGTGCCAGCAGCTACGCGATCCTGGGACGGTCCGGGGCCCTCCACTTT. The encoded protein is CASSYAILGRSGALHF.

The chain employs TRBV29-1 and TRBJ1-1; D gene unclear. Germline V lookup: CDR1 SQVTM, CDR2 ANQGSEA. The V gene lost 5 bases and the J gene lost 8 bases, with 9 bases spanning the gap. This CDR3 has 10 amino acids. The CDR3 region has the DNA TGCAGCGTTCCCTCCGGGGAAGCTTTCTTT. Its protein is CSVPSGEAFF.

This sequence joins TRBV6-5 and TRBJ2-5; TRBD1 matches at 10 bases. CDR3 length equals 15 residues. Looked up from germline, CDR1 is MNHEY and CDR2 is SVGAGI. The V segment lost 5 bases and the J segment 4 bases; nucleotides outside the gene matches: 7. The CDR3 protein is CASSKTGGNLETQYF. CDR3 sequence (DNA): TGTGCCAGCAGTAAGACAGGGGGCAATTTAGAGACCCAGTACTTC.

The chain employs TRBV7-9 and TRBJ2-7; weak D call: TRBD1 (6 bases). The CDR3 runs to 13 residues. V was cut by 4 bases and J by 1 base, with 8 bases left in between. The germline V gene encodes CDR1 SEHNR and CDR2 FQNEAQ (reference sequence). The CDR3: CASSSDSSYEQYF. In nucleotides, the CDR3 is TGTGCCAGCAGCTCGGACAGTTCCTACGAGCAGTACTTC.

This clone is a singleton in its sample. The chain links TRBV7-9 to TRBJ1-6, with D uncertain. Germline V gene data show CDR1 as SEHNR and CDR2 as FQNEAQ (reference sequence). There are 12 residues in the CDR3. V was clipped by 5 bases and J by 10 bases, with 9 bases between them. CDR3 protein: CASSPPRSPLHF. CDR3 DNA sequence: TGTGCCAGCAGCCCACCCCGATCACCCCTCCACTTT.

The chain carries TRBV9 and TRBJ2-3; maybe TRBD2 (7 bases). V shed 4 bases and J shed 1 base, with 19 bases lying between them. The CDR3 loop spans 17 amino acids. Germline V gene lookup returns CDR1 SGDLS and CDR2 YYNGEE. The CDR3 loop is CASSSRGGAEGTDTQYF. CDR3 sequence (DNA): TGTGCCAGCAGCTCCCGAGGGGGGGCGGAGGGCACAGATACGCAGTATTTT.

This clone is medium-sized in the sample. The CDR3 DNA reads TGCAGCGTTGAATTCCTCCTTGGGCAGGGGAGAAGGGAAGAGACCCAGTACTTC. Its translation: CSVEFLLGQGRREETQYF. The chain couples TRBV29-1 to TRBJ2-5, with a weak D call TRBD1 (6 bases). From germline, CDR1 is SQVTM and CDR2 ANQGSEA. The CDR3 contains 18 residues. The germline V and J ends were trimmed by 2 bases and 3 bases, with 25 bases remaining between them.

The CDR3 here is CASTVGDTGELFF. The CDR3 DNA follows: TGTGCCAGCACGGTCGGAGACACCGGGGAGCTGTTTTTT. The rearrangement uses TRBV9 and TRBJ2-2; D gene ambiguous. V lost 6 bases and J lost 3, with 9 bases in between. The CDR3 runs 13 residues. Germline V gene sequence: CDR1 SGDLS, CDR2 YYNGEE.

The chain is built from TRBV6-1 and TRBJ1-1; D call uncertain. V dropped 4 bases and J dropped 11 bases, with 14 bases sitting between them. There are 12 residues in the CDR3. Germline V CDR1 and CDR2: MNHNS, SASEGT. The DNA for the CDR3 is TGTGCCAGCAGTGGATATAATATGGGGGCTTTCTTT. It translates to CASSGYNMGAFF.

The rearrangement joins TRBV9 to TRBJ1-2; D is perhaps TRBD1 (5 bases). The CDR3 sequence is 16 residues long. The germline V and J ends were trimmed by 0 bases and 4 bases, with 16 bases remaining between them. Per germline, CDR1 SGDLS and CDR2 YYNGEE. CDR3 in DNA: TGTGCCAGCAGCGTAGATAGGCAGGGTATCTTCTATGGCTACACCTTC. Translation gives CASSVDRQGIFYGYTF. The full variable domain, in which reference TRBV9 and TRBJ1-2 provide the parts outside the CDR3, is DSGVTQTPKHLITATGQRVTLRCSPRSGDLSVYWYQQSLDQGLQFLIQYYNGEERAKGNILERFSAQQFPDLHSELNLSSLELGDSALYFCASSVDRQGIFYGYTFGSGTRLTVV.

V and J are TRBV21-1 and TRBJ2-3. TRBV21-1 is an annotated pseudogene. The CDR3 covers 16 residues. The CDR3 loop is CARWDRGSNHTDTQYF. The CDR3 nucleotides are TGTGCCAGATGGGATAGAGGCAGCAACCACACAGATACGCAGTATTTT.

This rearrangement joins TRBV13 to TRBJ1-4; 12 positions agree with TRBD1. The CDR3 spans 17 residues. The junction had 7 bases not matched to a gene; V was cut back by 8 bases and J by 0 bases. CDR1 PRHDT and CDR2 FYEKMQ come from the germline V gene (reference sequence). This chain's CDR3 is CASGDRGLSSTNEKLFF. Written as DNA, the CDR3 is TGTGCCAGCGGGGACAGGGGGCTCTCATCAACTAATGAAAAACTGTTTTTT.

The rearrangement links TRBV29-1 to TRBJ2-7, with D perhaps TRBD1 (6 bases). V was clipped by 7 bases and J by 4 bases, with 14 bases between them. The germline CDR1 and CDR2 sequences are SQVTM and ANQGSEA. The CDR3 has 12 amino acids. Here the CDR3 DNA reads TGCAGCGCCTTGTTACAGGGTTACGAGCAGTACTTC. It specifies CSALLQGYEQYF.

As to this clone: The DNA is left out, because the CDR3 cannot be placed on it with certainty; the CDR3 is given as TCRdb lists it. The V and J genes are TRBV18 and TRBJ2-2; the D call of TRBD1 is as the table states it, not checked on the DNA. Germline V CDR1 and CDR2: KGHSH, LQKENI. From its first to its last residue, the CDR3 has 17 amino acids. CDR3 sequence: CASSPRREQFGAGELFF.

The chain links TRBV29-1 to TRBJ2-7; tentatively, D is TRBD1 (5 bases). CDR1 is SQVTM, CDR2 ANQGSEA, per germline. Between the trimmed V and J ends, which lost 6 bases and 5 bases, there was a span of 14 bases. The CDR3 sequence is 12 residues long. For the CDR3, the DNA is TGCAGCGTCCCCCAGGGTTCGGACGAGCAGTACTTC. Protein product: CSVPQGSDEQYF.

This chain links TRBV6-5 with TRBJ1-2; D gene ambiguous. Trimming shortened V by 0 bases and J by 2 bases, and 7 bases separated the two germline ends. The CDR3 loop spans 14 amino acids. From germline, CDR1 is MNHEY and CDR2 SVGAGI. The CDR3 protein is CASSYSGVNYGYTF. The CDR3 DNA follows: TGTGCCAGCAGTTACTCCGGGGTAAACTATGGCTACACCTTC.